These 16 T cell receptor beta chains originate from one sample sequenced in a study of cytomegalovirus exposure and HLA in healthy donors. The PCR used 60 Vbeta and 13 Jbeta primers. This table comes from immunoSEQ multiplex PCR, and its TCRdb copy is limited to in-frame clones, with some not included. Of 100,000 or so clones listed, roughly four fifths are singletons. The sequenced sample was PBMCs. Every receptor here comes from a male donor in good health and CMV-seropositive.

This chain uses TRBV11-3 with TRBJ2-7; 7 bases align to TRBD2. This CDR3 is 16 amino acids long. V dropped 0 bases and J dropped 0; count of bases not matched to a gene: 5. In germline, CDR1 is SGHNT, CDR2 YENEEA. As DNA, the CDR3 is TGTGCCAGCAGCTTAGAGGGGGGGACTGTCTCCTACGAGCAGTACTTC. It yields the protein CASSLEGGTVSYEQYF.

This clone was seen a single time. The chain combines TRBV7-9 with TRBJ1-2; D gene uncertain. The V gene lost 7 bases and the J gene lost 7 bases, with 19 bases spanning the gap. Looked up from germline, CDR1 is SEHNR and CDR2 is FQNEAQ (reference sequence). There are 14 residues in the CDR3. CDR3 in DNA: TGTGCCAGCACCCTAGGAGTCTTGGACTCTGGCTACACCTTC. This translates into CASTLGVLDSGYTF. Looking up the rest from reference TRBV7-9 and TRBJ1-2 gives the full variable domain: DTGVSQNPRHKITKRGQNVTFRCDPISEHNRLYWYRQTLGQGPEFLTYFQNEAQLEKSRLLSDRFSAERPKGSFSTLEIQRTEQGDSAMYLCASTLGVLDSGYTFGSGTRLTVV.

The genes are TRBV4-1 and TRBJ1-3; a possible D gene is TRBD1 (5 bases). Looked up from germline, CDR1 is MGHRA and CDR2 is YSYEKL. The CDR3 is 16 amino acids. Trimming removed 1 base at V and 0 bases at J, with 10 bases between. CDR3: CASSQVSGGSGNTIYF. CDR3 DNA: TGCGCCAGCAGCCAAGTCTCGGGGGGCTCTGGAAACACCATATATTTT.

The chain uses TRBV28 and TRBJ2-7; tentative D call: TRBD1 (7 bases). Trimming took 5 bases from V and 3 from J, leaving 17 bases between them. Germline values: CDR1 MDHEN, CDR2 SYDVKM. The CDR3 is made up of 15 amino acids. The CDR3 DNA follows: TGTGCCAGCAGTCAGGGCGGGCAGGGGGGCTACGAGCAGTACTTC. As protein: CASSQGGQGGYEQYF.

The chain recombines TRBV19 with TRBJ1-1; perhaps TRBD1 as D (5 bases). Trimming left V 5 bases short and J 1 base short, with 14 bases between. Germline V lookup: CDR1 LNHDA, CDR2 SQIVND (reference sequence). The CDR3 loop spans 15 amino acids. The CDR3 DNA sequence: TGTGCCAGTAGTCCCTGGGGCCAGGGGAACACTGAAGCTTTCTTT. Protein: CASSPWGQGNTEAFF.

The CDR3: CASSPQIMNTEAFF. The DNA of the CDR3 is TGTGCCAGCAGTCCGCAGATCATGAACACTGAAGCTTTCTTT. The chain has TRBV25-1 and TRBJ1-1; D not certain. V lost 5 bases and J 0 bases, leaving 10 bases between the germline ends. The CDR3 is 14 residues long. Germline-derived CDR1 and CDR2 are MGHDK and SYGVNS.

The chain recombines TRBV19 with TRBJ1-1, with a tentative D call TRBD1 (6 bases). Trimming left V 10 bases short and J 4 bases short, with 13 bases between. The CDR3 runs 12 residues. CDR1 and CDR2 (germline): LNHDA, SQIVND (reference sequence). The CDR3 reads CATRQGGTEAFF. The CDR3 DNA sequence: TGTGCCACCCGCCAAGGGGGCACTGAAGCTTTCTTT.

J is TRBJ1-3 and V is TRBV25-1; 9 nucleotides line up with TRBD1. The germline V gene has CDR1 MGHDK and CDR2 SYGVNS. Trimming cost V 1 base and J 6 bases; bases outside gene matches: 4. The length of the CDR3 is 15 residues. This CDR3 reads CASSELGQGQNTIYF. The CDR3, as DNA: TGTGCCAGCAGTGAATTAGGACAGGGGCAAAACACCATATATTTT.

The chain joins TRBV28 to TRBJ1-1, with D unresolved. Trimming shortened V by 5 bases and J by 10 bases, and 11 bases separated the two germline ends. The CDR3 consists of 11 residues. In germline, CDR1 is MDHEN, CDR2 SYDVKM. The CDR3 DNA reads TGTGCCAGCAGTCCTCAAGGAGTAGCTTTCTTT. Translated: CASSPQGVAFF.

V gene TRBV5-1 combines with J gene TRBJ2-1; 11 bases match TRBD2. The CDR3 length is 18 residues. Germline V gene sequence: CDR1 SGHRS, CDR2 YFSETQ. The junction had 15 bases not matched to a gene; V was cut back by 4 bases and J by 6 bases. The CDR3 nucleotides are TGCGCCAGCAGCGTACTAGCACCTATAGCGGGGGGGCCCAATGAGCAGTTCTTC. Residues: CASSVLAPIAGGPNEQFF.

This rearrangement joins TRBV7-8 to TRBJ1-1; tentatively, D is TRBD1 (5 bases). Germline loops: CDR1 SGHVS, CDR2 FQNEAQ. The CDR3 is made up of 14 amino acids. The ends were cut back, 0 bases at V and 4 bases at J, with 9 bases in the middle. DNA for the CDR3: TGTGCCAGCAGCTTAGCGCGGGGGAGCACTGAAGCTTTCTTT. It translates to CASSLARGSTEAFF.

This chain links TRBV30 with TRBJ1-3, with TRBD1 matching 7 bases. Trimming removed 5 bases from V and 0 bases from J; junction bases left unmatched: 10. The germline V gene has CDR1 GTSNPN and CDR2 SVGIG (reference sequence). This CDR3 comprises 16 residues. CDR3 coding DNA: TGTGCCTGGGATCATAGGGGGCTAGGCTCTGGAAACACCATATATTTT. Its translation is CAWDHRGLGSGNTIYF.

DNA for the CDR3: TGTGCCAGCAGCAGTCGGACAGGGGGCGCCGGGGAGCTGTTTTTT. It is translated as CASSSRTGGAGELFF. The chain joins TRBV6-5 to TRBJ2-2, with 11 positions matching TRBD1. The CDR3 is 15 residues long. With 6 bases clipped from V and 6 bases from J, the junction kept 6 bases outside the gene matches. The germline V gene encodes CDR1 MNHEY and CDR2 SVGAGI.

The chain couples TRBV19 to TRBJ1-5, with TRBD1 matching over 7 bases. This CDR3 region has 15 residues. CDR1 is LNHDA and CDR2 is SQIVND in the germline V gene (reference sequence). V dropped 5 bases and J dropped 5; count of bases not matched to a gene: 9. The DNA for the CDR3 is TGTGCCAGTAGTTTGACAGGGCCGGGGGATCAGCCCCAGCATTTT. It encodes CASSLTGPGDQPQHF.

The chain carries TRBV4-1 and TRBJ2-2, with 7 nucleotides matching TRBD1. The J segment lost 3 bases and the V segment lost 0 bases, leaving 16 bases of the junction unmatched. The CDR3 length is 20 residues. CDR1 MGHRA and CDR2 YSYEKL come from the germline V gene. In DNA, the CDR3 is TGCGCCAGCAGCCAAGATTGGGAGACAGGGCGCGTTGGGGACACCGGGGAGCTGTTTTTT. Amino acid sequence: CASSQDWETGRVGDTGELFF.

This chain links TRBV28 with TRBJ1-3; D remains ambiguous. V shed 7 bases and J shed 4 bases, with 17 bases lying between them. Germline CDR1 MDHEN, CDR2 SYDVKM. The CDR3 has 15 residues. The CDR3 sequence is CASTSPGWFGNTIYF. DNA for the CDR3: TGTGCCAGCACCTCCCCGGGTTGGTTCGGAAACACCATATATTTT.